Each of the 8 T cell receptor beta chains below was sequenced from the same sample in a study of T cell clones after liver transplantation. This table comes from immunoSEQ multiplex PCR, and its TCRdb copy is limited to in-frame clones, with some not included. Among under 90,000 clones listed, over 70% were seen once. The sequencing used CD4+ T cells from blood, collected before liver transplant. Receptors originate from a human donor who received a liver transplant.

Only a few counts were recorded for this clone. The chain couples TRBV6-6 to TRBJ2-7; D remains ambiguous. V lost 6 bases to trimming and J lost 8 bases, with 11 bases between them. This CDR3 is 11 amino acids long. Germline values: CDR1 MNHNY, CDR2 SVGAGI (reference sequence). This CDR3 reads CASSTMAKQYF. The CDR3 coding sequence is TGTGCCAGCAGCACCATGGCTAAGCAGTACTTC.

The gene calls are TRBV27 and TRBJ2-1; perhaps TRBD2 as D (5 bases). The CDR3 has 14 residues. Germline lookup yields CDR1 MNHEY and CDR2 SMNVEV (reference sequence). V was clipped by 2 bases and J by 6 bases, with 11 bases between them. The CDR3 spells CASSLRSSSNEQFF. In DNA form, the CDR3 reads TGTGCCAGCAGTTTAAGGTCTAGCAGCAATGAGCAGTTCTTC.

The chain links TRBV18 to TRBJ2-1; unclear D gene. The CDR3 consists of 13 residues. Germline CDR1 reads KGHSH; CDR2 reads LQKENI. V dropped 1 base and J dropped 2 bases, with 3 bases sitting between them. The CDR3, as DNA: TGTGCCAGCTCACCACGGCCCTACAATGAGCAGTTCTTC. This encodes CASSPRPYNEQFF.

This clone has just a few counts. CDR3 in DNA: TGTGCCAGCAGCCTGGTAGCGGGGAACACTGAAGCTTTCTTT. As protein: CASSLVAGNTEAFF. The J gene is TRBJ1-1, the V gene TRBV5-8; no reliable D call. Germline-derived CDR1 and CDR2 are SGHTS and YDEGEE. This CDR3 is built from 14 residues. V lost 4 bases, J lost 1 base, and 11 bases lay in between. Full variable domain (outside the CDR3, taken from reference TRBV5-8 and TRBJ1-1): EAGVTQSPTHLIKTRGQQATLRCSPISGHTSVYWYQQALGLGLQFLLWYDEGEERNRGNFPPRFSGRQFPNYSSELNVNALELEDSALYLCASSLVAGNTEAFFGQGTRLTVV.

V usage is TRBV28 and J usage is TRBJ2-1; TRBD2 might be the D (6 bases). CDR1 and CDR2 from the germline V gene are MDHEN and SYDVKM. V gave up 10 bases and J gave up 3 bases, with 10 bases separating them. The CDR3 loop spans 12 amino acids. The CDR3 loop is CATSTSYNEQFF. The CDR3 DNA is TGTGCCACCTCGACTAGCTACAATGAGCAGTTCTTC.

This clone was counted once. The CDR3 loop reads CASSLREFSYNEQFF. The CDR3 DNA sequence: TGTGCCAGCAGCCTTCGGGAGTTCTCCTACAATGAGCAGTTCTTC. The chain carries TRBV7-8 and TRBJ2-1, with D possibly matching TRBD2 (6 bases). Germline V gives CDR1 SGHVS, CDR2 FQNEAQ. V was pared by 5 bases and J by 0 bases, with 11 bases between. This CDR3 spans 15 amino acids.

The chain recombines TRBV7-2 with TRBJ2-3, with a possible D match to TRBD2 (6 bases). The CDR3 runs 15 residues. The V and J ends lost 4 bases and 0 bases respectively, with 11 bases between them. The germline gives CDR1 SGHTA, CDR2 FQGNSA. CDR3 amino acids: CASSSWGESTDTQYF. CDR3 bases: TGTGCCAGCAGCTCTTGGGGGGAGAGCACAGATACGCAGTATTTT.

This chain connects TRBV7-8 to TRBJ2-2, with TRBD1 identical over 7 bases. Germline V CDR1 and CDR2: SGHVS, FQNEAQ. The CDR3 sequence is 16 residues long. V gave up 2 bases and J gave up 1 base; unmatched junction bases: 4. CDR3 sequence (DNA): TGTGCCAGCAGCTTAATTAGGACAGGGAACACCGGGGAGCTGTTTTTT. Protein product: CASSLIRTGNTGELFF.